The rows below give T cell receptor beta chains drawn from one sample of a study of cytomegalovirus exposure and HLA in healthy donors. The assay was immunoSEQ multiplex PCR, and TCRdb's table has in-frame clones only and misses some. The sample includes some 90,000 clones, roughly 72% of them seen just once. Sequenced: PBMCs. These receptors were taken from a man younger than 45 in good health and CMV-seronegative. Both conserved end residues are part of each CDR3. D genes are given only for firm matches. Rows may omit the clone size; those that give it use once, few, many or a size class.

>TRBJ2-7|TRBD1|few|TRBV6-5
TGTGCCAGCAGCTTAGGACAGGGCTACGAGCAGTACTTC
CASSLGQGYEQYF
>TRBJ1-2|TRBD1|.|TRBV5-5
TGTGCCAGCAGCTCATTGGGGGGACAGGTTAACTATGGCTACACCTTC
CASSSLGGQVNYGYTF
>TRBJ1-2|.|once|TRBV6-6
TGTGCCAGCAGTTCGACAAGCCTGGACTATGGCTACACCTTC
CASSSTSLDYGYTF
>TRBJ2-7|.|.|TRBV9
TGTGCCAGCACAGGGGGGCCTGTGGGCGAGCAGTACTTC
CASTGGPVGEQYF
>TRBJ1-5|.|.|TRBV19
TGTGCCAGTAGTATAGATCACCAGGGGAATCAGCCCCAGCATTTT
CASSIDHQGNQPQHF
>TRBJ2-3|TRBD1|once|TRBV9
TGTGCCAGCAGCTATCGCCGGGACAGGGGTACAGATACGCAGTATTTT
CASSYRRDRGTDTQYF
>TRBJ1-4|TRBD1|.|TRBV4-1
TGCGCCAGCAGCCAAGACCTAAAGAACAGGGGGTTCCCTCCGAATGAAAAACTGTTTTTT
CASSQDLKNRGFPPNEKLFF
>TRBJ2-7|.|few|TRBV6-5
TGTGCCAGCAGTTATACAGGCCGCCGCGAGCAGTACTTC
CASSYTGRREQYF
>TRBJ2-3|TRBD2|.|TRBV5-1
TGCGCCAGCAGCCCTGCTAGCGGGGGGACCACAGATACGCAGTATTTT
CASSPASGGTTDTQYF
>TRBJ1-5|TRBD1|.|TRBV10-3
TGTGCCGTCGGGACAGGGGGTAACCAGCCCCAGCATTTT
CAVGTGGNQPQHF
>TRBJ1-1|.|.|TRBV7-2
TGTGCCAGCAGCTTAGCGAGCAGGGTTCGGACTGAAGCTTTCTTT
CASSLASRVRTEAFF
>TRBJ1-2|.|.|TRBV29-1
TGCAGCGTTGAACAAGGGGCTGGCTACACCTTC
CSVEQGAGYTF
>TRBJ2-6|.|.|TRBV7-9
TGTGCCAGCAGCCTGCGGGATGGCATCTCTGGGGCCAACGTCCTGACTTTC
CASSLRDGISGANVLTF
>TRBJ2-2|TRBD2|.|TRBV15
TGTGCCACCAGCAGAGACTTGGCTAGCGGACTAACCGGGGAGCTGTTTTTT
CATSRDLASGLTGELFF
>TRBJ2-1|.|.|TRBV25-1
TGTGCCAGCAGTTACCTAGGATTGGGCTCCTACAATGAGCAGTTCTTC
CASSYLGLGSYNEQFF
>TRBJ2-6|TRBD1|.|TRBV10-2
TGCGCCAGCACAACTATTGGAACGGGACAGGGGATATTGGGGGCCAACGTCCTGACTTTC
CASTTIGTGQGILGANVLTF
>TRBJ2-2|TRBD1|.|TRBV10-3
TGTGCCATCAGTGGGCCGCGAAAGGGACAGGGAAACACCGGGGAGCTGTTTTTT
CAISGPRKGQGNTGELFF
>TRBJ1-1|.|.|TRBV7-2
TGTGCCAGCAGCCCCCCCGGGTCATTGAACACTGAAGCTTTCTTT
CASSPPGSLNTEAFF
>TRBJ1-5|TRBD1|.|TRBV19
TGTGCCAGTAGTGAACTACAGGGGTTCGATCAGCCCCAGCATTTT
CASSELQGFDQPQHF
>TRBJ1-1|.|few|TRBV27
TGTGCCAGCAGGTCAACTGTCAGGGGAATGAACACTGAAGCTTTCTTT
CASRSTVRGMNTEAFF
>TRBJ2-2|TRBD2|.|TRBV9
TGTGCCAGCGGACGGACTAGCGGGAGTGGCGGGGAGCTGTTTTTT
CASGRTSGSGGELFF
>TRBJ2-1|TRBD2|.|TRBV5-4
TGTGCCAGCAGCCCCTGGACTAGCGGGGGGCCTTTAATTGAGCAGTTCTTC
CASSPWTSGGPLIEQFF
>TRBJ2-7|TRBD1|few|TRBV4-1
TGCGCCAGCAGCCAAGACAAGGACAGGGGGCTGGGGTACGAGCAGTACTTC
CASSQDKDRGLGYEQYF
>TRBJ1-2|TRBD1|.|TRBV5-4
TGTGCCAGCAGCTTGGGACAGGGGACTCAGAATGGCTACACCTTC
CASSLGQGTQNGYTF
>TRBJ2-7|.|.|TRBV19
TGTGCCAGTAGTATAGCTATCATTGGGGGCGCAGGGGCGAACTACGAGCAGTACTTC
CASSIAIIGGAGANYEQYF
>TRBJ1-5|.|.|TRBV7-9
TGTGCCAGCAGCTCATCAGGGGTAAGCAATCAGCCCCAGCATTTT
CASSSSGVSNQPQHF
>TRBJ1-1|TRBD1|.|TRBV4-3
TGCGCCAGCAGCTTCGGACAGGGCGCTGAAGCTTTCTTT
CASSFGQGAEAFF
>TRBJ1-4|.|.|TRBV14
TGTGCCAGCAGCCCTAGGCATGCGAGGGAAAAACTGTTTTTT
CASSPRHAREKLFF
>TRBJ1-2|.|.|TRBV29-1
TGCAGCGTTTATATCTCGGGGGAGCTGGAGTATGGCTACACCTTC
CSVYISGELEYGYTF
>TRBJ2-1|.|.|TRBV7-9
TGTGCCAGCAGCTCCACCCTAGGGGGCTCCTACAATGAGCAGTTCTTC
CASSSTLGGSYNEQFF
>TRBJ2-1|.|.|TRBV4-1
TGCGCCAGCAGCCAACAGAACCGGGACTGGGAGCAGTTCTTC
CASSQQNRDWEQFF
>TRBJ2-5|TRBD2|few|TRBV7-9
TGTGCCAGCAGCTTAAGATCCGGACTAGCGGGGGGGGAGACCCAGTACTTC
CASSLRSGLAGGETQYF
>TRBJ1-1|.|few|TRBV29-1
TGCAGCGTCGTTGGACAACTCAGAGGCACTGAAGCTTTCTTT
CSVVGQLRGTEAFF
>TRBJ2-3|TRBD1|.|TRBV7-8
TGTGCCAGCAGCTTAGACCCGGACAGGGGTAGTACAGATACGCAGTATTTT
CASSLDPDRGSTDTQYF
>TRBJ1-1|.|.|TRBV7-2
TGTGCCAGCAGCTTGCCCACCCTAAGAGGGACTGAAGCTTTCTTT
CASSLPTLRGTEAFF
>TRBJ2-7|.|once|TRBV7-9
TGTGCCAGCAGCTTAAACGGTTTCCAGGTATCCTACGAGCAGTACTTC
CASSLNGFQVSYEQYF
>TRBJ1-6|.|.|TRBV19
TGTGCCAGTAGTTGGGGGGAACCACCCCTCCACTTT
CASSWGEPPLHF
>TRBJ1-4|.|.|TRBV7-9
TGTGCCAGCAGCTTAGAACAGGGAACTGAAAAACTGTTTTTT
CASSLEQGTEKLFF
>TRBJ2-3|TRBD1|few|TRBV2
TGTGCCAGCAGTGAATTGGGACAGGGGATAGATACGCAGTATTTT
CASSELGQGIDTQYF
>TRBJ1-4|.|.|TRBV29-1
TGCAGCGTGAGACTAAACAATGAAAAACTGTTTTTT
CSVRLNNEKLFF
>TRBJ1-2|.|.|TRBV7-2
TGTGCCAGCAGCTTAGCAGCGGTTAGCTCTTATGGCTACACCTTC
CASSLAAVSSYGYTF
>TRBJ1-2|.|.|TRBV19
TGTGCCTTAGGGGGACCGGGCTATGGCTACACCTTC
CALGGPGYGYTF
>TRBJ2-2|TRBD2|.|TRBV27
TGTGCCAGCAGTTACCGGGGGGGAAACACCGGGGAGCTGTTTTTT
CASSYRGGNTGELFF
>TRBJ1-2|TRBD1|.|TRBV2
TGTGCCAGCAGTCAGACAGGGGGCGATGGCTACACCTTC
CASSQTGGDGYTF
>TRBJ2-7|TRBD1|.|TRBV4-3
TGCGCCAGCAGCCAAGGACTCCCGGGACAGGGGGCCTACGAGCAGTACTTC
CASSQGLPGQGAYEQYF
>TRBJ1-2|.|few|TRBV6-6
TGTGCCAGTTTCTACGGGGGGCAATTAACCAACTATGGCTACACCTTC
CASFYGGQLTNYGYTF
>TRBJ1-5|.|.|TRBV10-3
TGTGCCATCCGGAGGGGGGGGGATAGCAATCAGCCCCAGCATTTT
CAIRRGGDSNQPQHF
>TRBJ2-1|.|.|TRBV25-1
TGTGCCAGCAGTTCGAAGACAGGATTTAAGGAATCCTACAATGAGCAGTTCTTC
CASSSKTGFKESYNEQFF
>TRBJ2-5|TRBD1|.|TRBV5-1
TGCGCCAGCAGCTTTGGGGACAGGTTACAAGAGACCCAGTACTTC
CASSFGDRLQETQYF
>TRBJ1-1|.|.|TRBV6-5
TGTGCCAGCAGCAGGGATCTACTGAACACTGAAGCTTTCTTT
CASSRDLLNTEAFF
>TRBJ1-6|TRBD1|.|TRBV27
TGTGCCAGCAGTTTGACAGGGGGCCCCCTCCACTTT
CASSLTGGPLHF
>TRBJ1-2|TRBD1|once|TRBV7-9
TGTGCCAGCATGAACAGGGGGCTTGGCTACACCTTC
CASMNRGLGYTF
>TRBJ2-2|.|.|TRBV6-1
TGTGCCAGCAGTGAGCAGGGAAGCGTGGGCCTGGGGGAGCTGTTTTTT
CASSEQGSVGLGELFF
>TRBJ2-1|.|.|TRBV6-6
TGTGCCAGCAAGCCGGACTATAGCTCCTACAATGAGCAGTTCTTC
CASKPDYSSYNEQFF
>TRBJ1-2|TRBD1|.|TRBV5-1
TGCGCCAGCAGCCTGGGACAGGGAGTTTACGAGGATAATGGCTACACCTTC
CASSLGQGVYEDNGYTF
>TRBJ1-6|.|.|TRBV19
TGTGCCAGTAGTATGGGATGGGACTACAGGGAATCGTCAGATAATTCACCCCTCCACTTT
CASSMGWDYRESSDNSPLHF
>TRBJ1-3|TRBD1|.|TRBV7-9
TGTGCCAGCAGCTTAGGGTCACAGGGGGCATCTGGAAACACCATATATTTT
CASSLGSQGASGNTIYF
>TRBJ2-7|.|.|TRBV2
TGTGCCAGCAGTACTCAGGTCGAGCAGTACTTC
CASSTQVEQYF
>TRBJ2-7|TRBD1|few|TRBV6-5
TGTGCCAGCAGTTACTCCGGGACAGGGGACCACGAGCAGTACTTC
CASSYSGTGDHEQYF
>TRBJ2-1|.|.|TRBV27
TGTGCCAGCAACCTCGGGGGTGAGCAGTTCTTC
CASNLGGEQFF